One and the same sample provided the 26 T cell receptor beta chains below, sequenced in a study of CD8 T cells in Susac syndrome. RNA, at about 0.5 to 1 ug, was reverse transcribed with random hexamers. TCRdb called the immunoSEQ multiplex PCR reads again in MiXCR, with one record for every CDR3 protein. Counted here are some 120,000 distinct CDR3 sequences, roughly 94% occurring once; the ten biggest clones make up less than 0.15%. The sample comprised CD4+ T cells from PBMCs. These receptors were taken from a human donor with multiple sclerosis.

This chain connects TRBV29-1 to TRBJ1-2; the D gene is possibly TRBD1 (5 bases). V dropped 6 bases and J dropped 8 bases, with 16 bases sitting between them. The germline gives CDR1 SQVTM, CDR2 ANQGSEA. CDR3 length: 12 amino acids. The CDR3 DNA sequence: TGCAGCGTCGCGGACACTGGAAGGGGCTACACCTTC. Protein product: CSVADTGRGYTF.

This clonotype was observed a few times. The V and J genes are TRBV6-1 and TRBJ2-2; a weak D match, TRBD2 (5 bases). Trimming cost V 2 bases and J 1 base, with 8 bases left between them. The germline CDR1 and CDR2 sequences are MNHNS and SASEGT. The CDR3 loop spans 15 amino acids. Here the CDR3 reads CASSEYGGNTGELFF. In DNA, the CDR3 is TGTGCCAGCAGTGAATACGGAGGGAACACCGGGGAGCTGTTTTTT.

V is TRBV13 and J is TRBJ2-7, with 10 positions matching TRBD1. CDR1 is PRHDT and CDR2 is FYEKMQ in the germline V gene (reference sequence). CDR3 length: 15 residues. J gave up 7 bases and V 5 bases, and 11 bases lay outside the gene matches. The CDR3 loop is CASSQDPGQGREQYF. The CDR3 nucleotides read TGTGCCAGCAGCCAAGATCCGGGACAGGGGAGAGAGCAGTACTTC.

The CDR3 DNA reads as TGTGCCAGCAGCACCATCACAGGGGGCGCAACTGAAAAACTGTTTTTT. Encoded protein: CASSTITGGATEKLFF. The chain has TRBV6-6 and TRBJ1-4; TRBD1 agrees at 9 bases. The CDR3 sequence is 16 residues long. Germline V gene sequence: CDR1 MNHNY, CDR2 SVGAGI (reference sequence). The J segment lost 7 bases and the V segment lost 6 bases, leaving 12 bases of the junction unmatched.

The CDR3 DNA is TGTGCCAGCAGCTTACGCCCCCGGGCCTGGACCCCTAACTATGGCTACACCTTC. Its translation: CASSLRPRAWTPNYGYTF. The gene calls are TRBV7-9 and TRBJ1-2; unclear D gene. Germline V lookup: CDR1 SEHNR, CDR2 FQNEAQ (reference sequence). Trimming removed 2 bases at V and 0 bases at J, with 19 bases between. The CDR3 runs to 18 residues.

The chain links TRBV4-3 to TRBJ2-5, with TRBD2 identical over 8 bases. The CDR3 consists of 15 residues. The ends lost 1 base at V and 2 bases at J; junction bases unmatched: 3. Germline CDR1 LGHNA, CDR2 YSLEER. The CDR3 DNA follows: TGCGCCAGCAGCCAAGTAGGCGGGAGGCAAGAGACCCAGTACTTC. This codes for CASSQVGGRQETQYF.

This chain links TRBV2 with TRBJ2-7; no definite D call. Trimming cost V 8 bases and J 4 bases, with 6 bases left between them. The CDR3 is 10 amino acids. The germline V gene has CDR1 SNHLY and CDR2 FYNNEI. CDR3 nucleotide sequence: TGTGCCAGCGGAGATTACGAGCAGTACTTC. Its protein is CASGDYEQYF. Variable domain in full (rest from reference TRBV2 and TRBJ2-7): EPEVTQTPSHQVTQMGQEVILRCVPISNHLYFYWYRQILGQKVEFLVSFYNNEISEKSEIFDDQFSVERPDGSNFTLKIRSTKLEDSAMYFCASGDYEQYFGPGTRLTVT.

This chain uses TRBV6-2 or TRBV6-3 with TRBJ1-1, with TRBD1 identical over 8 bases. Germline V gene sequence: CDR1 MNHEY, CDR2 SVGEGT. This CDR3 has 17 residues. After removal of 5 bases from V and 0 bases from J, the junction contained 11 bases not matched to a gene. Here the CDR3 reads CASSPFPGGPMNTEAFF. The DNA for the CDR3 is TGTGCCAGCAGTCCCTTCCCAGGGGGCCCTATGAACACTGAAGCTTTCTTT.

The chain uses TRBV18 and TRBJ1-1; tentatively, D is TRBD1 (5 bases). The CDR3 runs 16 residues. Trimming pared 0 bases from V and 2 bases from J, leaving 13 bases between. Germline CDR1 is KGHSH and CDR2 is LQKENI. CDR3 loop: CASSPPNRQLNTEAFF. In nucleotides, the CDR3 is TGTGCCAGCTCACCACCGAATCGACAGTTAAACACTGAAGCTTTCTTT.

This sequence joins TRBV30 and TRBJ1-1; D call uncertain. Trimming stripped 3 bases from V and 5 bases from J, with 16 bases between. Germline V lookup: CDR1 GTSNPN, CDR2 SVGIG (reference sequence). This CDR3 is built from 14 residues. CDR3 amino acids: CAWRNPDPGTEAFF. Here the CDR3 DNA reads TGTGCCTGGAGGAATCCCGATCCCGGGACTGAAGCTTTCTTT. The whole variable domain, filled in from reference TRBV30 and TRBJ1-1, reads SQTIHQWPATLVQPVGSPLSLECTVEGTSNPNLYWYRQAAGRGLQLLFYSVGIGQISSEVPQNLSASRPQDRQFILSSKKLLLSDSGFYLCAWRNPDPGTEAFFGQGTRLTVV.

The chain has TRBV3-1 and TRBJ2-1; 7 bases are a match to TRBD2. Trimming at V came to 4 bases and at J to 0 bases, leaving 6 bases not matched to a gene. Per the germline V gene, CDR1 is LGHDT and CDR2 is YNNKEL (reference sequence). The CDR3 has 16 residues. The chain's CDR3 is CASSRLGGSSYNEQFF. The CDR3 bases are TGTGCCAGCAGCCGTCTTGGCGGGAGCTCCTACAATGAGCAGTTCTTC.

The rearrangement links TRBV7-9 to TRBJ1-4; D ambiguous. This CDR3 comprises 15 residues. Germline V gene lookup returns CDR1 SEHNR and CDR2 FQNEAQ (reference sequence). V was shortened by 6 bases and J by 0 bases, with 11 bases between the two germline ends. The CDR3: CASRPSGATNEKLFF. The CDR3 nucleotides read TGTGCCAGCAGGCCATCGGGTGCAACTAATGAAAAACTGTTTTTT.

The chain carries TRBV29-1 and TRBJ1-1, with D maybe TRBD1 (6 bases). Germline V CDR1 and CDR2: SQVTM, ANQGSEA. The CDR3 loop spans 14 amino acids. V was shortened by 7 bases and J by 1 base, with 16 bases between the two germline ends. CDR3 coding DNA: TGCAGCGCCCACCGGGACACCAAGAACACTGAAGCTTTCTTT. This encodes CSAHRDTKNTEAFF.

The chain employs TRBV20-1 and TRBJ2-5; TRBD1 agrees at 8 bases. V lost 0 bases to trimming and J lost 4 bases; unmatched junction nucleotides: 4. The germline gives CDR1 DFQATT, CDR2 SNEGSKA (reference sequence). The CDR3 loop spans 14 amino acids. CDR3 amino acids: CSARDDRGSETQYF. DNA of the CDR3: TGCAGTGCTAGAGATGACAGGGGATCAGAGACCCAGTACTTC.

The CDR3 nucleotides read TGTGCCAGCCTGGGGGCGGCCCCTCGGGAGCAGTACTTC. Residues: CASLGAAPREQYF. The chain carries TRBV6-6 and TRBJ2-7; perhaps TRBD1 as D (6 bases). The CDR3 sequence is 13 residues long. The germline V gene has CDR1 MNHNY and CDR2 SVGAGI (reference sequence). Trimming left V 8 bases short and J 7 bases short, with 18 bases between.

The chain couples TRBV4-1 to TRBJ1-1, with D perhaps TRBD1 (6 bases). The CDR3 extends over 15 amino acids. Looked up from germline, CDR1 is MGHRA and CDR2 is YSYEKL. V was pared by 4 bases and J by 3 bases, with 15 bases between. Written as DNA, the CDR3 is TGCGCCAGCAGCCTCCAGACAGGCACCGACACTGAAGCTTTCTTT. Translating it yields CASSLQTGTDTEAFF.

CDR3 nucleotide sequence: TGTGCCAGCAGTGGGGATAAAGGGGCTCCGAATTCACCCCTCCACTTT. It yields the protein CASSGDKGAPNSPLHF. This chain joins TRBV6-2 or TRBV6-3 and TRBJ1-6, with D maybe TRBD1 (5 bases). This CDR3 contains 16 residues. CDR1 and CDR2 from the germline V gene are MNHEY and SVGEGT. V gave up 5 bases and J gave up 7 bases, with 18 bases separating them.

The chain joins TRBV12-3 or TRBV12-4 to TRBJ1-1, with TRBD1 as a possible D gene (5 bases). The CDR3 spans 16 residues. Trimming took 3 bases from V and 0 from J, leaving 14 bases between them. CDR3 nucleotide sequence: TGTGCCAGCAGTTTGAGGGGCACACGGTTGAACACTGAAGCTTTCTTT. It is translated as CASSLRGTRLNTEAFF.

The CDR3 reads CATSDSMNTEAFF. The CDR3 DNA is TGTGCCACCAGTGACAGCATGAACACTGAAGCTTTCTTT. The V call is TRBV24-1, the J call TRBJ1-1; D not resolved. CDR1 KGHDR and CDR2 SFDVKD come from the germline V gene. The CDR3 is 13 residues long. The V end lost 4 bases, the J end lost 0 bases, and 5 bases lay between the germline ends.

This clonotype was observed a single time. The V gene is TRBV29-1, the J gene TRBJ1-1, with TRBD1 matching 10 bases. The germline gives CDR1 SQVTM, CDR2 ANQGSEA. This CDR3 comprises 16 residues. V shed 4 bases and J 0 bases; nucleotides not matched to a gene: 8. The CDR3 sequence is CSVARGQGTLNTEAFF. The CDR3 bases are TGCAGCGTTGCGAGGGGACAGGGGACACTGAACACTGAAGCTTTCTTT. The full variable domain, in which reference TRBV29-1 and TRBJ1-1 provide the parts outside the CDR3, is SAVISQKPSRDICQRGTSLTIQCQVDSQVTMMFWYRQQPGQSLTLIATANQGSEATYESGFVIDKFPISRPNLTFSTLTVSNMSPEDSSIYLCSVARGQGTLNTEAFFGQGTRLTVV.

The rearrangement uses TRBV6-2 or TRBV6-3 and TRBJ2-7; no clear D. Trimming pared 2 bases from V and 5 bases from J, leaving 10 bases between. CDR1 MNHEY and CDR2 SVGEGT come from the germline V gene. CDR3 size: 13 residues. The CDR3, as DNA: TGTGCCAGCAGTTACCCCCGTCTGGACGAGCAGTACTTC. The encoded protein is CASSYPRLDEQYF.

For this clonotype: A read error may account for a junction end that differs from germline. This chain links TRBV2 with TRBJ1-3; 7 positions match TRBD1. Germline V gives CDR1 SNHLY, CDR2 FYNNEI. This CDR3 has 21 amino acids. CDR3 nucleotides: TGTGCCAGCAGCGAAGCCGGAATTGGGAGGGGGCAGAGATTCTCTGGAAACACCATATATTTT. Residues: CASSEAGIGRGQRFSGNTIYF.

The gene calls are TRBV6-5 and TRBJ1-1; D unresolved. Germline lookup yields CDR1 MNHEY and CDR2 SVGAGI. This CDR3 is 15 amino acids long. With 0 bases removed from V and 0 bases from J, the gap between germline ends came to 8 bases. CDR3 DNA: TGTGCCAGCAGTTACTCGCATACTCTGAACACTGAAGCTTTCTTT. It codes for CASSYSHTLNTEAFF.

This chain joins TRBV30 and TRBJ1-4, with D possibly TRBD1 on 5 matching bases. The CDR3 length is 15 residues. The V end was cut by 4 bases, the J end by 8 bases, with 20 bases between. Germline V gives CDR1 GTSNPN, CDR2 SVGIG (reference sequence). The CDR3 loop reads CAWTTIKGPSEKLFF. In DNA, the CDR3 is TGTGCCTGGACTACCATTAAGGGACCGAGCGAAAAACTGTTTTTT.

V usage is TRBV5-1 and J usage is TRBJ2-3, with unresolved D. The V and J ends lost 0 bases and 0 bases respectively, with 8 bases between them. CDR3 length: 15 amino acids. Germline V gene data show CDR1 as SGHRS and CDR2 as YFSETQ. The CDR3 nucleotides are TGCGCCAGCAGCTTGGTGTCAGTAAGCACAGATACGCAGTATTTT. It specifies CASSLVSVSTDTQYF. The complete variable domain, with remaining parts taken from reference TRBV5-1 and TRBJ2-3, reads KAGVTQTPRYLIKTRGQQVTLSCSPISGHRSVSWYQQTPGQGLQFLFEYFSETQRNKGNFPGRFSGRQFSNSRSEMNVSTLELGDSALYLCASSLVSVSTDTQYFGPGTRLTVL.

This chain joins TRBV29-1 and TRBJ2-5, with 7 positions matching TRBD2. V was clipped by 2 bases and J by 5 bases; unmatched bases: 11. The germline V gene encodes CDR1 SQVTM and CDR2 ANQGSEA. The CDR3 is 15 residues long. CDR3 nucleotides: TGCAGCGTTGAAAGGACGGGCGGGAGCCGGGAGACCCAGTACTTC. Protein: CSVERTGGSRETQYF.